These 8 T cell receptor beta chains came from one sample sequenced in a study of long-term antiretroviral therapy in people with HIV. Survey-level resolution applied to immunoSEQ assay v3.0. The method was immunoSEQ multiplex PCR; TCRdb's version includes in-frame clones alone and lacks a portion of them. The table records around 23,000 clones, roughly 79% of them present only once. This specimen consisted of unsorted PBMCs, obtained 2.1 years after starting antiretroviral therapy. The receptors come from a young man with HIV.

A few counts support this clone. The J gene is TRBJ2-7, the V gene TRBV7-2; no firm D call. Germline lookup yields CDR1 SGHTA and CDR2 FQGNSA. CDR3 length: 12 amino acids. The V end was cut by 1 base, the J end by 8 bases, with 9 bases between. CDR3 sequence (DNA): TGTGCCAGCAGCTTAGACAGCAGTCAGCAGTACTTC. Protein sequence: CASSLDSSQQYF.

This clone showed up just once. This rearrangement joins TRBV7-2 to TRBJ1-3; no definite D call. V was cut by 2 bases and J by 0 bases, with 11 bases left in between. The CDR3 has 16 residues. The V gene's germline CDR1 is SGHTA and CDR2 FQGNSA. The CDR3 here is CASSLFGVGSGNTIYF. CDR3 sequence (DNA): TGTGCCAGCAGCTTATTTGGGGTGGGCTCTGGAAACACCATATATTTT.

The J gene is TRBJ2-3, the V gene TRBV28, with 9 bases that match TRBD2. J lost 2 bases, V lost 6 bases, and 6 bases had no gene match. This CDR3 comprises 15 residues. Per the germline V gene, CDR1 is MDHEN and CDR2 is SYDVKM. The CDR3 DNA reads TGTGCCAGCAGAGACGGACTAGCGCACACAGATACGCAGTATTTT. The encoded protein is CASRDGLAHTDTQYF.

The genes are TRBV10-1 and TRBJ2-5; D not certain. CDR1 is WNHNN and CDR2 is SYGVQD in the germline V gene (reference sequence). Trimming shortened V by 0 bases and J by 5 bases, and 10 bases separated the two germline ends. This CDR3 is 14 amino acids long. CDR3 sequence: CASSESLGLETQYF. For the CDR3, the DNA is TGCGCCAGCAGTGAGTCGCTAGGGTTGGAGACCCAGTACTTC.

This chain uses TRBV5-5 with TRBJ1-4; 7 bases line up with TRBD1. Per germline, CDR1 SGHKS and CDR2 YYEKEE (reference sequence). V shed 3 bases, J shed 0 bases, and the junction held 8 bases outside the gene matches. This CDR3 has 17 residues. CDR3 sequence (DNA): TGTGCCAGCAGCTCGGGGACAGCTTTTGCAACTAATGAAAAACTGTTTTTT. Residues: CASSSGTAFATNEKLFF.

The V and J genes are TRBV5-6 and TRBJ1-2; 7 bases line up with TRBD1. The germline V gene encodes CDR1 SGHDT and CDR2 YYEEEE. The CDR3 extends over 16 amino acids. V lost 2 bases to trimming and J lost 5 bases; unmatched junction nucleotides: 12. The CDR3 DNA is TGTGCCAGCAGCTTCCATGACAGGGAGGGAGATTATGGCTACACCTTC. Translated, it gives CASSFHDREGDYGYTF. The entire variable domain, with the rest obtained from reference TRBV5-6 and TRBJ1-2, is as follows: DAGVTQSPTHLIKTRGQQVTLRCSPKSGHDTVSWYQQALGQGPQFIFQYYEEEERQRGNFPDRFSGHQFPNYSSELNVNALLLGDSALYLCASSFHDREGDYGYTFGSGTRLTVV.

The V call is TRBV7-2, the J call TRBJ2-3; D tentatively reads TRBD1 or TRBD2 (5 bases each). The V end was cut by 0 bases, the J end by 8 bases, with 6 bases between. This CDR3 comprises 12 residues. CDR1 is SGHTA and CDR2 is FQGNSA in the germline V gene. In DNA, the CDR3 is TGTGCCAGCAGCTTAGCGAGGGGTACGCAGTATTTT. Protein: CASSLARGTQYF.

The genes are TRBV5-4 and TRBJ1-2; D is unresolved. The CDR3 is 15 amino acids. Germline assignment: CDR1 SGHNT and CDR2 YYREEE (reference sequence). The V gene lost 0 bases and the J gene lost 4 bases, with 13 bases spanning the gap. The DNA of the CDR3 is TGTGCCAGCAGCTTGGTCGGAAGGGCGGCCTATGGCTACACCTTC. Translating gives CASSLVGRAAYGYTF.